The 30 T cell receptor beta chains below all came from one sample that was sequenced in a study of T cell repertoires in cytomegalovirus infection. What these receptors recognize is not known. TCRdb re-called the reads with MiXCR, one entry per CDR3 protein. The sample holds approximately 110,000 distinct CDR3 sequences, about 30% seen once. The sample here was CD8+ T cells from cultured PBMCs, taken from culture after CMV antigen stimulation. The receptor source for this set is a human donor in good health (CMV status not recorded). Some clones in this sample may be carry-over from other donors' samples.

The V and J genes are TRBV12-3 or TRBV12-4 and TRBJ2-7; possible D gene TRBD2, 5 bases. The V and J ends lost 5 bases and 0 bases respectively, with 11 bases between them. The CDR3 runs 14 residues. This chain's CDR3 is CASSPFGVSYEQYF. For the CDR3, the DNA is TGTGCCAGCAGTCCTTTCGGGGTCTCCTACGAGCAGTACTTC.

This clonotype was picked up a small number of times. The CDR3 DNA reads as TGTGCCAGCAGTTTATCAGGACAAGCGGAAGAAAAACTGTTTTTT. This sequence encodes CASSLSGQAEEKLFF. This chain links TRBV28 with TRBJ1-4; D is possibly TRBD1 (5 bases). Trimming left V 1 base short and J 8 bases short, with 14 bases between. The CDR3 runs 15 residues. Germline CDR1 and CDR2: MDHEN and SYDVKM.

The chain is built from TRBV19 and TRBJ1-2, with D unresolved. The CDR3 runs to 16 residues. The germline gives CDR1 LNHDA, CDR2 SQIVND (reference sequence). Trimming took 5 bases from V and 8 from J, leaving 24 bases between them. Here the CDR3 reads CASSPSISPGPGGYTF. For the CDR3, the DNA is TGTGCCAGTAGTCCCAGCATTTCGCCGGGCCCGGGGGGCTACACCTTC.

This chain links TRBV15 with TRBJ1-1; the D is unclear. Germline V gene sequence: CDR1 LNHNV, CDR2 YYDKDF (reference sequence). Trimming shortened V by 3 bases and J by 6 bases, and 5 bases separated the two germline ends. The CDR3 has 11 amino acids. CDR3 protein: CATSRGSEAFF. In DNA form, the CDR3 reads TGTGCCACCAGCAGGGGTTCTGAAGCTTTCTTT.

The chain joins TRBV6-6 to TRBJ2-1; 9 positions match TRBD1. V lost 5 bases and J lost 7; bases outside the gene matches: 6. The germline CDR1 and CDR2 sequences are MNHNY and SVGAGI (reference sequence). The length of the CDR3 is 14 residues. CDR3 region: CASSTTGTGNEQFF. DNA of the CDR3: TGTGCCAGCAGTACAACCGGGACAGGGAATGAGCAGTTCTTC.

This clonotype showed up many times. The chain employs TRBV28 and TRBJ1-5, with TRBD1 identical over 12 bases. CDR3 length: 19 amino acids. Germline V CDR1 and CDR2: MDHEN, SYDVKM. The trim removed 3 bases at V and 4 bases at J, leaving 13 bases unmatched. CDR3 in amino acids: CASSFPTGQGAFRNQPQHF. The CDR3 nucleotides read TGTGCCAGCAGTTTCCCGACGGGACAGGGGGCATTCCGAAATCAGCCCCAGCATTTT.

The J gene is TRBJ2-7, the V gene TRBV12-3 or TRBV12-4; 11 bases are a match to TRBD2. Trimming removed 3 bases from V and 3 bases from J; junction bases left unmatched: 4. The CDR3 runs to 15 residues. CDR3 protein: CASSLYLAGGYEQYF. The CDR3 DNA reads as TGTGCCAGCAGTTTGTATCTAGCGGGGGGCTACGAGCAGTACTTC.

This sequence joins TRBV18 and TRBJ1-2, with no clear D. The V end was cut by 0 bases, the J end by 4 bases, with 9 bases between. This CDR3 is built from 14 residues. Germline CDR1 KGHSH, CDR2 LQKENI. CDR3 sequence: CASSPPAVVYGYTF. For the CDR3, the DNA is TGTGCCAGCTCACCACCGGCTGTAGTCTATGGCTACACCTTC.

This clonotype was counted between two and nine times. The CDR3 loop is CASSPETGGLNTEAFF. The CDR3 DNA is TGTGCCAGCAGCCCCGAGACAGGGGGCCTCAACACTGAAGCTTTCTTT. This chain uses TRBV7-4 with TRBJ1-1; 10 nucleotides match TRBD1. Trimming cost V 5 bases and J 2 bases; bases outside gene matches: 8. CDR1 and CDR2 from the germline V gene are SGHVT and SQSDAQ. CDR3 size: 16 residues.

This rearrangement joins TRBV7-6 to TRBJ2-7, with D maybe TRBD1 (6 bases). V was cut by 3 bases and J by 0 bases, with 21 bases left in between. Germline V gene data show CDR1 as SGHVS and CDR2 as FNYEAQ. This CDR3 comprises 18 residues. The CDR3 loop reads CASSFTLRQAFLSYEQYF. The CDR3 DNA follows: TGTGCCAGCAGCTTTACCCTTAGACAGGCCTTTCTCTCCTACGAGCAGTACTTC.

This clonotype showed up just a few times. The chain uses TRBV28 and TRBJ2-1; 8 bases align to TRBD1. CDR3 length: 16 residues. In germline, CDR1 is MDHEN, CDR2 SYDVKM. Trimming at V came to 6 bases and at J to 2 bases, leaving 9 bases not matched to a gene. The CDR3 nucleotides are TGTGCCAGCAGCCTGTTAGGGGACAGGACCTACAATGAGCAGTTCTTC. Translation: CASSLLGDRTYNEQFF.

The rearrangement uses TRBV9 and TRBJ1-1; 8 nucleotides agree with TRBD1. The junction had 13 bases not matched to a gene; V was cut back by 4 bases and J by 5 bases. The CDR3 has 16 amino acids. Germline V lookup: CDR1 SGDLS, CDR2 YYNGEE. CDR3 region: CASSPTPGQGRTEAFF. The CDR3 nucleotides are TGTGCCAGCAGCCCTACTCCCGGACAGGGAAGGACTGAAGCTTTCTTT.

This clonotype showed up many times. V is TRBV6-1 and J is TRBJ2-2; D not resolved. Germline-derived CDR1 and CDR2 are MNHNS and SASEGT. V lost 5 bases to trimming and J lost 5 bases, with 12 bases between them. This CDR3 spans 14 amino acids. CDR3 residues: CASSPGPGTGELFF. Here the CDR3 DNA reads TGTGCCAGCAGTCCCGGCCCCGGAACCGGGGAGCTGTTTTTT.

Concerning this clonotype: A much more abundant neighbour one base away suggests this may be a read error. The rearrangement uses TRBV28 and TRBJ2-7; 11 bases are shared with TRBD1. The CDR3 consists of 16 residues. Germline assignment: CDR1 MDHEN and CDR2 SYDVKM. The CDR3 reads CASSLIRTGGFNERYF. CDR3 bases: TGTGCCAGCAGTCTTATTCGGACAGGGGGCTTCAACGAGCGGTACTTC.

The V and J genes are TRBV20-1 and TRBJ2-7; maybe TRBD2 (5 bases). Trimming removed 3 bases at V and 1 base at J, with 7 bases between. The CDR3 extends over 12 amino acids. The germline V gene encodes CDR1 DFQATT and CDR2 SNEGSKA (reference sequence). The CDR3 sequence is CSARDLSYEQYF. The CDR3 region has the DNA TGCAGTGCTAGGGACTTATCCTACGAGCAGTACTTC.

This rearrangement joins TRBV5-4 to TRBJ1-1, with TRBD1 matching 7 bases. CDR3 size: 11 residues. Germline loops: CDR1 SGHNT, CDR2 YYREEE (reference sequence). With 7 bases clipped from V and 4 bases from J, the junction kept 1 base outside the gene matches. CDR3 residues: CASQGGTEAFF. CDR3 sequence (DNA): TGTGCCAGCCAGGGGGGCACTGAAGCTTTCTTT.

This rearrangement joins TRBV6-1 to TRBJ2-1, with D hard to call. The CDR3 runs to 13 residues. Trimming pared 5 bases from V and 4 bases from J, leaving 9 bases between. The V gene's germline CDR1 is MNHNS and CDR2 SASEGT. This CDR3 reads CASSYDPYNEQFF. CDR3 bases: TGTGCCAGCAGTTACGACCCTTACAATGAGCAGTTCTTC.

The chain employs TRBV7-4 and TRBJ2-7, with 9 positions matching TRBD1. The CDR3 is 15 residues long. V lost 5 bases and J lost 3; bases outside the gene matches: 8. In germline, CDR1 is SGHVT, CDR2 SQSDAQ. DNA of the CDR3: TGTGCCAGCAGCCGTGAACAGGGGGCCTTCTACGAGCAGTACTTC. It yields the protein CASSREQGAFYEQYF.

This clonotype came up a few times. The germline gene is not matched at one end of the junction; a read error may be the cause. V gene TRBV7-6 combines with J gene TRBJ2-1, with 12 bases lining up with TRBD2. CDR3 size: 15 residues. Per the germline V gene, CDR1 is SGHVS and CDR2 is FNYEAQ. The CDR3 DNA follows: TGTGCCAGCGGCTTACTAGCGGGGGGATACAATGAGCAGTTCTTC. This gives the protein CASGLLAGGYNEQFF. Together with reference TRBV7-6 and TRBJ2-1, the CDR3 gives the full variable domain: GAGVSQSPRYKVTKRGQDVALRCDPISGHVSLYWYRQALGQGPEFLTYFNYEAQQDKSGLPNDRFSAERPEGSISTLTIQRTEQRDSAMYRCASGLLAGGYNEQFFGPGTRLTVL.

This clonotype occurred a few times. The gene calls are TRBV5-6 and TRBJ2-4; 8 bases agree with TRBD1. This CDR3 contains 20 residues. Germline CDR1 reads SGHDT; CDR2 reads YYEEEE. J was trimmed by 1 base and V by 1 base; bases with no gene match: 16. CDR3: CASSLLFPLRTGGAKNIQYF. DNA of the CDR3: TGTGCCAGCAGCTTGCTGTTCCCCCTTCGTACAGGGGGTGCCAAAAACATTCAGTACTTC.

This chain connects TRBV19 to TRBJ1-5, with no clear D. Germline CDR1 and CDR2: LNHDA and SQIVND (reference sequence). CDR3 length: 12 amino acids. The germline V and J ends were trimmed by 1 base and 10 bases, with 8 bases remaining between them. DNA of the CDR3: TGTGCCAGTAGTATAGGGGCGGAACCCCAGCATTTT. It yields the protein CASSIGAEPQHF.

The chain carries TRBV9 and TRBJ2-7; 8 bases fit TRBD2. There are 13 residues in the CDR3. Germline CDR1 and CDR2: SGDLS and YYNGEE. With V trimmed by 4 bases and J by 3 bases, 3 bases remained unmatched. This CDR3 reads CASSWAGGYEQYF. CDR3 nucleotide sequence: TGTGCCAGCAGCTGGGCGGGGGGCTACGAGCAGTACTTC.

Only a few counts were recorded for this clonotype. The chain carries TRBV29-1 and TRBJ2-5; no clear D. The CDR3 has 11 amino acids. Germline V gene sequence: CDR1 SQVTM, CDR2 ANQGSEA. V was clipped by 0 bases and J by 12 bases, with 11 bases between them. As DNA, the CDR3 is TGCAGCGTTGAAGATCTTGGGCACAAGTACTTC. Translated, it gives CSVEDLGHKYF.

Remarks on this clonotype: A junction end diverges from the germline sequence, so it may reflect a read error. The rearrangement joins TRBV30 to TRBJ1-2; TRBD1 aligns across 9 bases. Germline loops: CDR1 GTSNPN, CDR2 SVGIG (reference sequence). The CDR3 extends over 14 amino acids. Written as DNA, the CDR3 is TGTGTCTGGGACCAGGACAGGGGCGACTATGGCTACACCTTC. Amino acid sequence: CVWDQDRGDYGYTF.

The chain is built from TRBV29-1 and TRBJ1-1; D gene unclear. In germline, CDR1 is SQVTM, CDR2 ANQGSEA. V shed 7 bases and J shed 0 bases, with 15 bases lying between them. The CDR3 totals 14 residues. The CDR3 is CSALDLQLNTEAFF. CDR3 nucleotides: TGCAGCGCACTCGATCTTCAGCTGAACACTGAAGCTTTCTTT.

V and J are TRBV5-1 and TRBJ2-7; the D gene is possibly TRBD1 (6 bases). The CDR3 sequence is 14 residues long. V was clipped by 5 bases and J by 0 bases, with 12 bases between them. Per germline, CDR1 SGHRS and CDR2 YFSETQ. As DNA, the CDR3 is TGCGCCAGCAGAACAGGGCTGAGCTCCTACGAGCAGTACTTC. It codes for CASRTGLSSYEQYF.

This clonotype has more than one count but fewer than ten. The V call is TRBV12-3 or TRBV12-4, the J call TRBJ2-7; D unresolved. CDR3 length: 11 residues. Trimming took 6 bases from V and 6 from J, leaving 9 bases between them. Here the CDR3 reads CASRTGFEQYF. The CDR3 DNA reads TGTGCCAGCAGGACCGGGTTCGAGCAGTACTTC.

CDR3 region: CASSFGTGGYEQYF. CDR3 DNA sequence: TGCGCCAGCAGCTTCGGGACAGGGGGTTACGAGCAGTACTTC. The chain has TRBV5-1 and TRBJ2-7; 11 positions agree with TRBD1. This CDR3 is 14 amino acids long. In germline, CDR1 is SGHRS, CDR2 YFSETQ. V was pared by 2 bases and J by 4 bases, with 2 bases of the junction left unmatched.

A few counts support this clonotype. The CDR3 sequence is CASSRGTASSYEQYF. CDR3 bases: TGCGCCAGCAGCCGCGGGACAGCAAGCTCCTACGAGCAGTACTTC. The chain links TRBV4-1 to TRBJ2-7; D perhaps matches TRBD1 (7 bases). V lost 4 bases and J 0 bases, leaving 13 bases between the germline ends. This CDR3 is built from 15 residues. The germline gives CDR1 MGHRA, CDR2 YSYEKL.

This clonotype was observed a handful of times. The J gene is TRBJ2-7, the V gene TRBV7-2, with 7 nucleotides matching TRBD2. V gave up 7 bases and J gave up 0 bases; unmatched junction bases: 6. Germline V gene data show CDR1 as SGHTA and CDR2 as FQGNSA. This CDR3 has 14 amino acids. DNA of the CDR3: TGTGCCAGCACCTGGGGGGGGGGCTCCTACGAGCAGTACTTC. Encoded protein: CASTWGGGSYEQYF.